This T cell receptor beta chain was found in a study of blood T cell repertoires in COVID-19. The overall study: The United States, Italy and Spain were the sources of the acute and convalescent COVID-19 samples. T cells, B-cell-depleted T cells, or PBMCs supplied cDNA or gDNA.

Source study methods: Scientists estimated how many nucleated cells there were by amplifying reference gene primers. Libraries were prepared by immunoSEQ multiplex PCR; TCRdb keeps only in-frame clonotypes and omits some of them. The DNA was the basis for D and trimming; V, J and clone size are from that table. The sample comprises tens of thousands of clones, 86% of which are singletons, and about 15% rests with the top ten. The V and J ends lost 4 bases and 8 bases, in that order; junction bases with no gene match: 6. Germline lookup yields CDR1 SGHAT and CDR2 FQNNGV. CDR3 length equals 15 residues.

Source material: peripheral blood. The clonotype was recovered from a human donor in a cohort sampled during active COVID-19. The V and J genes are TRBV11-2 and TRBJ1-4, with TRBD1 matching over 11 bases. CDR3 bases: TGTGCCAGCAGCTCCTCCGGGACAGGGGGAGAAAAACTGTTTTTT. Translating gives CASSSSGTGGEKLFF.